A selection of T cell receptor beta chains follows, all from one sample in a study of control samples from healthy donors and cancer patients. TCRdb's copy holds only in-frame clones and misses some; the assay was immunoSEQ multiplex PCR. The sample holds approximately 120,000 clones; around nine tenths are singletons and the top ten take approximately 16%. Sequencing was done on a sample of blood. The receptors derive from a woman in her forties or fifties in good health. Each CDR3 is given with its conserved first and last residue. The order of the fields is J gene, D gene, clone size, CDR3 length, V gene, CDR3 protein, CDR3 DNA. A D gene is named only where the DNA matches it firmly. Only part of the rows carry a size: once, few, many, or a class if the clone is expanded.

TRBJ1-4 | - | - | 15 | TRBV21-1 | CASSKGWGGNEKLFF | TGTGCCAGCAGCAAAGGGTGGGGGGGTAATGAAAAACTGTTTTTT
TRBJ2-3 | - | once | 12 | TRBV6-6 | CASSYGPDTQYF | TGTGCCAGCAGTTACGGGCCAGATACGCAGTATTTT
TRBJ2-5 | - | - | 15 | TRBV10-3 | CATKGTAEWQETQYF | TGTGCCACCAAGGGGACCGCCGAGTGGCAAGAGACCCAGTACTTC
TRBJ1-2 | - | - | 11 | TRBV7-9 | CASSFAYGYTF | TGTGCCAGCAGCTTCGCCTATGGCTACACCTTC
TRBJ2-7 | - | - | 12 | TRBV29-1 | CSGRDGYYEQYF | TGCAGCGGCAGGGACGGGTACTACGAGCAGTACTTC
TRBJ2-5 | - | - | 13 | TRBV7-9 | CASSQPRVQGQYF | TGTGCCAGCAGCCAACCCCGGGTTCAAGGCCAGTACTTC
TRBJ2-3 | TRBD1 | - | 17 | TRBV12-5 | CASGLVLDRGSTDTQYF | TGTGCTAGTGGTTTGGTACTCGACAGGGGGAGCACAGATACGCAGTATTTT
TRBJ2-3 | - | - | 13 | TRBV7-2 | CASSDRQGNPQYF | TGTGCCAGCAGCGACCGCCAGGGGAACCCCCAGTATTTT
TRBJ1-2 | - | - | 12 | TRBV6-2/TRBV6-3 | CASSPTTYGYTF | TGTGCCAGCAGTCCAACCACCTATGGCTACACCTTC
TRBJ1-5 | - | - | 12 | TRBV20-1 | CSASRDFQPQHF | TGCAGTGCTAGTAGGGACTTTCAGCCCCAGCATTTT
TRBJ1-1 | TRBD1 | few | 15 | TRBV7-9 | CASSLTGQGTPEAFF | TGTGCCAGCAGCTTGACAGGGCAGGGGACCCCTGAAGCTTTCTTT
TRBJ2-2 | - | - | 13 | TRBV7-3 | CASSPAGAGELFF | TGTGCCAGCAGCCCGGCCGGGGCCGGGGAGCTGTTTTTT
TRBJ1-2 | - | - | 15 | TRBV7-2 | CASSMYQLIGDGYTF | TGTGCCAGCAGCATGTACCAGTTAATAGGAGATGGCTACACCTTC
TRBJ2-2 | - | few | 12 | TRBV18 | CASSPTTGELFF | TGTGCCAGCTCACCGACAACCGGGGAGCTGTTTTTT
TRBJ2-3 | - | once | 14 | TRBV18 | CASRSAGSTDTQYF | TGTGCCAGCCGCTCGGCGGGAAGCACAGATACGCAGTATTTT
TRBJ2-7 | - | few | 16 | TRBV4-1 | CASSQDYPGVSYEQYF | TGCGCCAGCAGCCAAGATTATCCGGGGGTTTCCTACGAGCAGTACTTC
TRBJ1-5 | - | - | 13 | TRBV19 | CASNDRLGQPQHF | TGTGCCAGTAATGACAGGTTGGGTCAGCCCCAGCATTTT
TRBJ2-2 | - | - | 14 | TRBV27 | CASSPFKAAGELFF | TGTGCCAGCAGTCCTTTTAAGGCGGCCGGGGAGCTGTTTTTT
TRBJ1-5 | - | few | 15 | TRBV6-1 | CASSEWGEYNQPQHF | TGTGCCAGCAGTGAATGGGGGGAGTACAATCAGCCCCAGCATTTT